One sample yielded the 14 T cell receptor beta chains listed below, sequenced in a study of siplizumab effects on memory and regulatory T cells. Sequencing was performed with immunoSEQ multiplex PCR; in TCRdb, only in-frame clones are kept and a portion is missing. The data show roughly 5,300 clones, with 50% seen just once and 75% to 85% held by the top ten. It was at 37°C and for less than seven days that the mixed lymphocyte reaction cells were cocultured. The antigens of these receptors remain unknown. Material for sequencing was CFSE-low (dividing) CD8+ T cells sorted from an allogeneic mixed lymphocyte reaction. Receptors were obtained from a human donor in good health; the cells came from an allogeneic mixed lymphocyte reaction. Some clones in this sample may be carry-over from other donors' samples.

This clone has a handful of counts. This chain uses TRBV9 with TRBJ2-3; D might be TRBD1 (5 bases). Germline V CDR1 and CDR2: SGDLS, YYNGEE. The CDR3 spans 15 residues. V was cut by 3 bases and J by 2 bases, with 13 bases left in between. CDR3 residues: CASSEGLLYTDTQYF. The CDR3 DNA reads TGTGCCAGCAGCGAGGGGCTACTGTACACAGATACGCAGTATTTT.

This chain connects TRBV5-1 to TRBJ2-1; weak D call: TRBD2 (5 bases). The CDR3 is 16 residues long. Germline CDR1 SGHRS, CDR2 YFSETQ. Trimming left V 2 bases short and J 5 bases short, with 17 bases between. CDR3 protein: CASSLGWETRDNEQFF. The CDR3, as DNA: TGCGCCAGCAGCTTAGGGTGGGAGACGAGGGACAATGAGCAGTTCTTC.

The CDR3 DNA follows: TGTGCCAGCAGTGTGGGGCTAGCGGGTTCCTACAATGAGCAGTTCTTC. Residues: CASSVGLAGSYNEQFF. The rearrangement joins TRBV2 to TRBJ2-1, with 8 positions matching TRBD2. The V segment lost 4 bases and the J segment 1 base; nucleotides outside the gene matches: 6. The CDR3 has 16 residues. Germline V lookup: CDR1 SNHLY, CDR2 FYNNEI. Filled out from reference TRBV2 and TRBJ2-1, the complete variable domain reads EPEVTQTPSHQVTQMGQEVILRCVPISNHLYFYWYRQILGQKVEFLVSFYNNEISEKSEIFDDQFSVERPDGSNFTLKIRSTKLEDSAMYFCASSVGLAGSYNEQFFGPGTRLTVL.

CDR3: CAISDLAGEGELFF. CDR3 nucleotide sequence: TGTGCCATCAGTGATCTAGCGGGAGAGGGGGAGCTGTTTTTT. The rearrangement links TRBV10-3 to TRBJ2-2, with TRBD2 matching over 10 bases. The CDR3 runs 14 residues. The ends lost 3 bases at V and 8 bases at J; junction bases unmatched: 3. Germline-derived CDR1 and CDR2 are ENHRY and SYGVKD.

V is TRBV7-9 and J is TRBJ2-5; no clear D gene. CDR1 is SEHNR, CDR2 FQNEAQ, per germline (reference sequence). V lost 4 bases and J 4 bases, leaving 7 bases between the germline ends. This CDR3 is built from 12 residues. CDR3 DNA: TGTGCCAGCAGCTCGCGGATAGAGACCCAGTACTTC. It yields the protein CASSSRIETQYF.

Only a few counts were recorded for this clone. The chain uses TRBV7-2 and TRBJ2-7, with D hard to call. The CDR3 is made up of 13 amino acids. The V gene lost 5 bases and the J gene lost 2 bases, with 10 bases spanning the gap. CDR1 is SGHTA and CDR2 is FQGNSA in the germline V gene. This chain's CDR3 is CASSPYATYEQYF. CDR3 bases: TGTGCCAGCAGCCCGTACGCCACCTACGAGCAGTACTTC.

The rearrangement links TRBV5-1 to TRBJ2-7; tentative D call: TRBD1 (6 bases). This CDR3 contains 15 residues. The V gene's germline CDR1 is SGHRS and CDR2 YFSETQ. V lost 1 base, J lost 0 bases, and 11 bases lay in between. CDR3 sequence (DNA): TGCGCCAGCAGCTTGTGGACAGAACCCTCCTACGAGCAGTACTTC. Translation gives CASSLWTEPSYEQYF.

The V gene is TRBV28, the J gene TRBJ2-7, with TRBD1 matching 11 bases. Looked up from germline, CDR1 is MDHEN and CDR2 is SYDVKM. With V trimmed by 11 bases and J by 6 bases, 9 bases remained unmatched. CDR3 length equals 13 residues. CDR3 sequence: CAGRPGQGGEQYF. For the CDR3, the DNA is TGTGCCGGACGACCGGGACAGGGGGGCGAGCAGTACTTC.

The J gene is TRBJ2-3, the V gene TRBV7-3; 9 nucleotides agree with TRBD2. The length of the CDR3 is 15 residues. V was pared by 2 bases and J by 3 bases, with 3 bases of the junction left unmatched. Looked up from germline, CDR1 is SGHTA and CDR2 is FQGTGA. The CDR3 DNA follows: TGTGCCAGCAGCTTAGCGGGAGGGCCAACAGATACGCAGTATTTT. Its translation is CASSLAGGPTDTQYF.

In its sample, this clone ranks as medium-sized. Written as DNA, the CDR3 is TGTGCCAGCAGCTCGGGACTAGCCCGCGAGCAGTACTTC. Its protein product is CASSSGLAREQYF. V is TRBV7-9 and J is TRBJ2-7; TRBD2 aligns across 9 bases. The CDR3 is 13 residues long. Trimming cost V 4 bases and J 6 bases; bases outside gene matches: 4. CDR1 and CDR2 (germline): SEHNR, FQNEAQ (reference sequence).

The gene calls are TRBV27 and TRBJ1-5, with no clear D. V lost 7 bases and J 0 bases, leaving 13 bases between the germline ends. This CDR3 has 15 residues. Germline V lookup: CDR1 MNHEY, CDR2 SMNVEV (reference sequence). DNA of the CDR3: TGTGCCAGCACCCCCGGCCCATATAGCAATCAGCCCCAGCATTTT. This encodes CASTPGPYSNQPQHF.

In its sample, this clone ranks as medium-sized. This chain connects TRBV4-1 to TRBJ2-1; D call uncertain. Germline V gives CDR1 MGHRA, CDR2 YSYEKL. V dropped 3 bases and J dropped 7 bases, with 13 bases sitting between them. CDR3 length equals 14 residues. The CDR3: CASSQASGVNEQFF. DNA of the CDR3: TGCGCCAGCAGCCAGGCTTCTGGAGTGAATGAGCAGTTCTTC.

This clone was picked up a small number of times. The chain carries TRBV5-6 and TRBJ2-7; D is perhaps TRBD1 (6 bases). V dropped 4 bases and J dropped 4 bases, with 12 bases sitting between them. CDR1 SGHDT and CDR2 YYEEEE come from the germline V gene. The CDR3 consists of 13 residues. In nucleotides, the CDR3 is TGTGCCAGCAGCCTAAGTACAGGGTACGAGCAGTACTTC. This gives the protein CASSLSTGYEQYF.

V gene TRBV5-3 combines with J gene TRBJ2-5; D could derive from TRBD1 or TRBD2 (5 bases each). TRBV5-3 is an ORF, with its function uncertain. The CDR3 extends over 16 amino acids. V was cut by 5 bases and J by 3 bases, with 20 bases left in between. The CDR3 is CARSLGSGGLEETQYF. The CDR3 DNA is TGTGCCAGAAGTCTGGGGTCTGGGGGTTTAGAAGAGACCCAGTACTTC.